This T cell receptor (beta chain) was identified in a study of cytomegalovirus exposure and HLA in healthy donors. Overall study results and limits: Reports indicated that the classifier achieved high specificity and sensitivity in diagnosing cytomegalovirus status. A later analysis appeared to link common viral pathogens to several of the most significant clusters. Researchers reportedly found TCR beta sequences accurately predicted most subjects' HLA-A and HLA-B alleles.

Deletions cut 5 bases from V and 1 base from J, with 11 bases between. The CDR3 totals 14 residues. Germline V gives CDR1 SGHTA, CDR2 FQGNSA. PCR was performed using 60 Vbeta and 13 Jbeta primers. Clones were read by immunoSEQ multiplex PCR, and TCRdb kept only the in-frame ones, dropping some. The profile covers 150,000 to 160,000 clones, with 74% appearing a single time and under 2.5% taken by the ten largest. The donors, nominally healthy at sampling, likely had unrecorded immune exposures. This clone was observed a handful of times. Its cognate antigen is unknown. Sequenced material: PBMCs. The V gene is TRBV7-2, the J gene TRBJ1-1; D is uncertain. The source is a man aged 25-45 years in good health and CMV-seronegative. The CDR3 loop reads CASSPYTQNTEAFF. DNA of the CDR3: TGTGCCAGCAGCCCCTATACCCAGAACACTGAAGCTTTCTTT.